This T cell receptor beta chain was profiled in a study of blood T cell repertoires in COVID-19. Study as a whole: T cells, B-cell-depleted T cells, or PBMCs provided the cDNA or gDNA that served as material.

Data came from immunoSEQ multiplex PCR; TCRdb stores just in-frame clones and leaves some out. The table lists about 480,000 clones, roughly 89% of them singletons. Germline assignment: CDR1 ENHRY and CDR2 SYGVKD. The CDR3 is 13 amino acids. The trim removed 7 bases at V and 10 bases at J, leaving 10 bases unmatched. Seattle's cohort entered during active infection and was followed longitudinally. This clone has just one count. The V call is TRBV10-3, the J call TRBJ2-1; 7 nucleotides match TRBD1. This TCR was sampled from a man aged 18 to 29 with COVID-19, enrolled during active disease. Source material: peripheral blood. The CDR3 protein is CAIKSEGAREQFF. CDR3 sequence (DNA): TGTGCCATCAAAAGTGAGGGGGCGCGGGAGCAGTTCTTC.